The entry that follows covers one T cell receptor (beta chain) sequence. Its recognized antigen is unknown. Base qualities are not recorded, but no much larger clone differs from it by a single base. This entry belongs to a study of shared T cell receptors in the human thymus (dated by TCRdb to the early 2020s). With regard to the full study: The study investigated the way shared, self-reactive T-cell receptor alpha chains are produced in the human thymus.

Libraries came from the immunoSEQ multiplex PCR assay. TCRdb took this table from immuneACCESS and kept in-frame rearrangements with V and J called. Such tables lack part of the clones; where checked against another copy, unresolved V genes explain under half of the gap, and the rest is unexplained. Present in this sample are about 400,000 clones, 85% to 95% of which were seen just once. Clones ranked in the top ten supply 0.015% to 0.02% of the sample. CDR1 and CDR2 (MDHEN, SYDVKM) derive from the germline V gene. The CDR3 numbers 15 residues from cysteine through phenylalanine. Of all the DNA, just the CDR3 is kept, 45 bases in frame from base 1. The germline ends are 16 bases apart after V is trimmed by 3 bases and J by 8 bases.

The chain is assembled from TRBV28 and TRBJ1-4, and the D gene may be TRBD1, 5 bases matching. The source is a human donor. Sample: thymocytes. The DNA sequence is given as TGTGCCAGCAGTTTTTGGGACTACGAGGGCGAAAAACTGTTTTTT. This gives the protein CASSFWDYEGEKLFF.